The 30 T cell receptor beta chains listed next were all sequenced from one sample in a study of blood T cell repertoires in COVID-19 (dated by TCRdb to between 2020 and 2021). Receptor libraries were prepared by the immunoSEQ multiplex PCR assay. Held by TCRdb, this immuneACCESS table contains in-frame sequences only and omits some clones. Under half of the omission traces to an unresolved V gene where checked; the cause of the rest is unknown. For this sample there are around 200,000 clones; about 82% appear just once. Around 9.3% of the sample belongs to the ten largest clones. What was sequenced was peripheral blood. Receptors originate from a woman of 80 years or more with acute or convalescent COVID-19.

The chain uses TRBV6-2 or TRBV6-3 and TRBJ1-2; TRBD1 might be the D (6 bases). There are 13 residues in the CDR3. Per germline, CDR1 MNHEY and CDR2 SVGEGT. Trimming cost V 5 bases and J 8 bases, with 15 bases left between them. The CDR3 sequence: CASSQNRAQGYTF. The CDR3 region has the DNA TGTGCCAGCAGTCAAAACAGGGCGCAAGGCTACACCTTC.

The chain joins TRBV6-2 or TRBV6-3 to TRBJ1-4; maybe TRBD1 (5 bases). The ends were cut back, 5 bases at V and 7 bases at J, with 17 bases in the middle. Germline V gene lookup returns CDR1 MNHEY and CDR2 SVGEGT. This CDR3 is built from 15 residues. This chain's CDR3 is CASSTGGARGEKLFF. DNA of the CDR3: TGTGCCAGCAGTACGGGCGGGGCTCGAGGTGAAAAACTGTTTTTT.

The genes are TRBV24-1 and TRBJ1-2; TRBD1 agrees at 9 bases. The CDR3 has 16 residues. Germline V gene data show CDR1 as KGHDR and CDR2 as SFDVKD. J lost 2 bases, V lost 4 bases, and 7 bases had no gene match. CDR3: CATSERTGEGNYGYTF. The CDR3 region has the DNA TGTGCCACCAGTGAGAGGACAGGGGAGGGGAACTATGGCTACACCTTC.

This clone appeared a few times. The chain combines TRBV6-2 or TRBV6-3 with TRBJ1-1; no definite D call. The CDR3 is 14 residues long. The V gene lost 2 bases and the J gene lost 0 bases, with 7 bases spanning the gap. The germline CDR1 and CDR2 sequences are MNHEY and SVGEGT. CDR3 protein: CASSYGEMNTEAFF. The CDR3 region has the DNA TGTGCCAGCAGTTACGGGGAGATGAACACTGAAGCTTTCTTT.

The J gene is TRBJ2-7, the V gene TRBV7-2; TRBD2 matches at 10 bases. V shed 7 bases and J 2 bases; nucleotides not matched to a gene: 5. CDR1 is SGHTA, CDR2 FQGNSA, per germline. The CDR3 loop spans 14 amino acids. The CDR3 reads CASTLTSGPYEQYF. In nucleotides, the CDR3 is TGTGCCAGCACGCTGACTAGCGGGCCCTACGAGCAGTACTTC.

The gene calls are TRBV12-3 or TRBV12-4 and TRBJ2-5; a possible D gene is TRBD1 (6 bases). V dropped 6 bases and J dropped 3 bases, with 11 bases sitting between them. This CDR3 contains 13 residues. The CDR3 is CASREQGKETQYF. Here the CDR3 DNA reads TGTGCCAGCAGGGAACAGGGTAAAGAGACCCAGTACTTC.

The rearrangement uses TRBV5-1 and TRBJ2-5, with D maybe TRBD1 (6 bases). Trimming removed 0 bases at V and 5 bases at J, with 14 bases between. The CDR3 extends over 15 amino acids. Germline V gives CDR1 SGHRS, CDR2 YFSETQ. The CDR3 sequence is CASSLAGRQDETQYF. As DNA, the CDR3 is TGCGCCAGCAGCTTGGCCGGCCGACAGGATGAGACCCAGTACTTC.

The chain links TRBV28 to TRBJ1-5, with D possibly matching TRBD1 (5 bases). Per the germline V gene, CDR1 is MDHEN and CDR2 is SYDVKM. V was cut by 11 bases and J by 7 bases, with 15 bases left in between. The CDR3 length is 12 residues. CDR3 sequence reads: CAVSEGRQPQHF. DNA for the CDR3: TGTGCCGTCTCGGAGGGGAGGCAGCCCCAGCATTTT.

V gene TRBV21-1 combines with J gene TRBJ2-7; the D call of TRBD2 is as the table states it, not checked on the DNA. TRBV21-1 has pseudogene status. This CDR3 comprises 16 residues. CDR3 loop: CASSKVILHRRYEQYF. The CDR3 bases are TGTGCCAGCAGCAAAGTTATCCTCCATCGGCGGTACGAGCAGTACTTC.

Here the CDR3 reads CASSYSGGQNIQYF. The DNA of the CDR3 is TGTGCCAGCAGTTACAGCGGGGGGCAAAACATTCAGTACTTC. V and J are TRBV7-2 and TRBJ2-4, with 9 bases identical to TRBD2. The CDR3 runs to 14 residues. The V segment lost 6 bases and the J segment 5 bases; nucleotides outside the gene matches: 5. From germline, CDR1 is SGHTA and CDR2 FQGNSA.

The chain joins TRBV15 to TRBJ2-7, with 12 bases fitting TRBD1. Germline V gene data show CDR1 as LNHNV and CDR2 as YYDKDF (reference sequence). The CDR3 has 15 amino acids. V lost 1 base and J lost 5; bases outside the gene matches: 3. The CDR3 spells CATSRGGTGGNEQYF. CDR3 nucleotides: TGTGCCACCAGCAGAGGGGGGACAGGGGGCAACGAGCAGTACTTC.

This chain's CDR3 is CASSQTGTSGLSTDTQYF. As DNA, the CDR3 is TGCGCCAGCAGCCAGACAGGGACTAGCGGCCTTAGCACAGATACGCAGTATTTT. The chain is built from TRBV4-3 and TRBJ2-3, with TRBD2 matching 11 bases. After removal of 3 bases from V and 0 bases from J, the junction contained 8 bases not matched to a gene. The CDR3 length is 18 residues. CDR1 is LGHNA and CDR2 is YSLEER in the germline V gene.

In this sample, this clone turned up a few times. The gene calls are TRBV2 and TRBJ2-7; 10 positions agree with TRBD2. Germline V gives CDR1 SNHLY, CDR2 FYNNEI. The V and J ends lost 1 base and 6 bases, in that order; junction bases with no gene match: 6. This CDR3 is 15 amino acids long. The DNA of the CDR3 is TGTGCCAGCAGTGAAGGTCTAGCGGGAGTACCCGAGCAGTACTTC. This codes for CASSEGLAGVPEQYF.

The chain recombines TRBV5-1 with TRBJ1-4, with D tentatively TRBD1 (6 bases). CDR1 is SGHRS, CDR2 YFSETQ, per germline. The CDR3 loop spans 18 amino acids. V lost 0 bases and J 0 bases, leaving 15 bases between the germline ends. CDR3 DNA: TGCGCCAGCAGCTTGGCCAGAGGAACAGGGTCAACTAATGAAAAACTGTTTTTT. This translates into CASSLARGTGSTNEKLFF.

In this sample, this clone turned up a few times. This chain joins TRBV4-2 and TRBJ1-1, with TRBD1 as a possible D gene (5 bases). Trimming took 0 bases from V and 11 from J, leaving 19 bases between them. The germline CDR1 and CDR2 sequences are LGHNA and YNFKEQ. CDR3 size: 15 residues. As DNA, the CDR3 is TGTGCCAGCAGCCAAGATCGCGGGGCAGGAAACGGTGCTTTCTTT. As protein: CASSQDRGAGNGAFF.

The chain is built from TRBV7-2 and TRBJ1-5, with 7 bases fitting TRBD1. The CDR3 runs to 15 residues. Germline CDR1 reads SGHTA; CDR2 reads FQGNSA. CDR3 in amino acids: CASKRGGGGNQPQHF. CDR3 coding DNA: TGTGCTTCCAAGAGAGGGGGCGGGGGCAATCAGCCCCAGCATTTT.

This clone was recorded once. The CDR3 DNA follows: TGTGCCAGTAGTACGACAGGTTTCCAAGAGACCCAGTACTTC. This codes for CASSTTGFQETQYF. The chain employs TRBV19 and TRBJ2-5; perhaps TRBD1 as D (6 bases). Germline CDR1 LNHDA, CDR2 SQIVND (reference sequence). The CDR3 runs to 14 residues. The V gene lost 4 bases and the J gene lost 1 base, with 10 bases spanning the gap.

The DNA of the CDR3 is TGTGCCAGCACCCAGGCAGGGGGCTCCTACGAGCAGTACTTC. This sequence encodes CASTQAGGSYEQYF. The V gene is TRBV7-9, the J gene TRBJ2-7; 7 positions match TRBD1. The CDR3 totals 14 residues. Losses at the gene ends were 7 bases for V and 0 bases for J; bases not matched to a gene: 6. Germline V gene sequence: CDR1 SEHNR, CDR2 FQNEAQ (reference sequence).

The rearrangement links TRBV4-3 to TRBJ1-5, with 8 bases aligning to TRBD1. V lost 3 bases to trimming and J lost 11 bases; unmatched junction nucleotides: 9. CDR3 length: 14 amino acids. Per germline, CDR1 LGHNA and CDR2 YSLEER. CDR3 DNA sequence: TGCGCCAGCAGCCAGGAAGGGGGGACAGGCGCCCAGCATTTT. It encodes CASSQEGGTGAQHF.

The chain links TRBV4-3 to TRBJ2-5; tentatively, D is TRBD1 (6 bases). Germline CDR1 LGHNA, CDR2 YSLEER. The CDR3 covers 15 residues. V lost 0 bases and J lost 1, with 9 bases in between. DNA for the CDR3: TGCGCCAGCAGCCAAGAGGTCAGGGGCCAAGAGACCCAGTACTTC. Translating gives CASSQEVRGQETQYF.

The chain has TRBV7-3 and TRBJ2-5, with 7 nucleotides matching TRBD1. Germline V gene sequence: CDR1 SGHTA, CDR2 FQGTGA. The CDR3 length is 16 residues. Trimming removed 4 bases from V and 2 bases from J; junction bases left unmatched: 10. The CDR3 nucleotides read TGTGCCAGCAGCTCTACTCCCCCGGGACAGCAAGAGACCCAGTACTTC. Its translation is CASSSTPPGQQETQYF. Together with reference TRBV7-3 and TRBJ2-5, the CDR3 gives the full variable domain: GAGVSQTPSNKVTEKGKYVELRCDPISGHTALYWYRQSLGQGPEFLIYFQGTGAADDSGLPNDRFFAVRPEGSVSTLKIQRTERGDSAVYLCASSSTPPGQQETQYFGPGTRLLVL.

This chain uses TRBV19 with TRBJ1-2; 9 bases line up with TRBD1. V lost 6 bases, J lost 4 bases, and 9 bases stayed unmatched. The CDR3 contains 15 residues. The germline CDR1 and CDR2 sequences are LNHDA and SQIVND (reference sequence). This chain's CDR3 is CASSLRDRVPYGYTF. CDR3 sequence (DNA): TGTGCCAGTAGCCTCCGGGACAGGGTCCCCTATGGCTACACCTTC.

DNA of the CDR3: TGTGCCAGCAGCTCCCTAGCCACAGCGAACACCGGGGAGCTGTTTTTT. This codes for CASSSLATANTGELFF. The chain employs TRBV7-9 and TRBJ2-2; TRBD2 might be the D (5 bases). This CDR3 region has 16 residues. V lost 4 bases and J lost 0, with 12 bases in between. CDR1 SEHNR and CDR2 FQNEAQ come from the germline V gene (reference sequence).

The rearrangement uses TRBV30 and TRBJ1-5, with 9 bases matching TRBD1. The V gene end was trimmed by 6 bases and the J gene end by 2 bases; junction bases not matched to a gene: 2. Looked up from germline, CDR1 is GTSNPN and CDR2 is SVGIG (reference sequence). This CDR3 has 13 amino acids. The CDR3 protein is CACRDRGNQPQHF. CDR3 coding DNA: TGTGCCTGCCGGGACAGGGGCAATCAGCCCCAGCATTTT.

This clone was seen only a few times. V gene TRBV5-1 combines with J gene TRBJ2-7; D call uncertain. Germline V lookup: CDR1 SGHRS, CDR2 YFSETQ. The CDR3 sequence is 12 residues long. Trimming cost V 7 bases and J 4 bases, with 12 bases left between them. CDR3 protein: CASRSPGYEQYF. CDR3 sequence (DNA): TGCGCCAGCCGTTCCCCAGGTTACGAGCAGTACTTC.

The J gene is TRBJ2-1, the V gene TRBV6-5; 14 bases map to TRBD2. Per the germline V gene, CDR1 is MNHEY and CDR2 is SVGAGI. The CDR3 totals 15 residues. J was trimmed by 7 bases and V by 8 bases; bases with no gene match: 7. The CDR3 DNA sequence: TGTGCCAGCGGGGTGACTAGCGGGAGGGCGAATGAGCAGTTCTTC. Amino acid sequence: CASGVTSGRANEQFF.

The V gene is TRBV27, the J gene TRBJ1-2; a weak D match, TRBD1 (5 bases). The V gene lost 4 bases and the J gene lost 3 bases, with 12 bases spanning the gap. The CDR3 extends over 14 amino acids. Per the germline V gene, CDR1 is MNHEY and CDR2 is SMNVEV (reference sequence). The CDR3 spells CASSSRQGYYGYTF. CDR3 sequence (DNA): TGTGCCAGCAGTTCGAGGCAGGGTTACTATGGCTACACCTTC.

The chain has TRBV4-2 and TRBJ2-7; TRBD2 aligns across 10 bases. Germline CDR1 reads LGHNA; CDR2 reads YNFKEQ. This CDR3 spans 15 amino acids. After removal of 0 bases from V and 3 bases from J, the junction contained 2 bases not matched to a gene. The CDR3 here is CASSQDTSGIYEQYF. The CDR3 bases are TGTGCCAGCAGCCAAGATACTAGCGGGATCTACGAGCAGTACTTC.

The gene calls are TRBV5-6 and TRBJ1-5, with TRBD1 identical over 8 bases. CDR1 is SGHDT and CDR2 is YYEEEE in the germline V gene. CDR3 length: 15 residues. After removal of 0 bases from V and 3 bases from J, the junction contained 2 bases not matched to a gene. This CDR3 reads CASSLGTGSNQPQHF. As DNA, the CDR3 is TGTGCCAGCAGCTTGGGGACAGGGTCCAATCAGCCCCAGCATTTT.

The J gene is TRBJ2-2, the V gene TRBV7-8; TRBD1 matches 7 bases. V lost 2 bases, J lost 5 bases, and 5 bases stayed unmatched. From germline, CDR1 is SGHVS and CDR2 FQNEAQ. The length of the CDR3 is 15 residues. CDR3 coding DNA: TGTGCCAGCAGCTTAAGGGCAGGGGGAACCGGGGAGCTGTTTTTT. Translating gives CASSLRAGGTGELFF.